The clone carrying this TCR beta chain was found once. The protocol was immunoSEQ multiplex PCR, while the TCRdb copy is restricted to in-frame clones and leaves out a portion. Here the sample spans roughly 100,000 clones, 75% to 95% being singletons. The record originates from a study of T cell changes during pregnancy in multiple sclerosis. Germline V gene lookup returns CDR1 LNHDA and CDR2 SQIVND (reference sequence). J was trimmed by 10 bases and V by 4 bases; bases with no gene match: 11. This CDR3 has 16 amino acids. The source of this sequence is a female donor with multiple sclerosis, enrolled in a pregnancy study. The chain joins TRBV19 to TRBJ1-6; 9 bases are a match to TRBD1. Specimen: peripheral blood, collected before pregnancy. The DNA of the CDR3 is TGTGCCAGTAGTAGGACAGGGGCCCAGGGCGGGTCACCCCTCCACTTT. It codes for CASSRTGAQGGSPLHF.